Included here is one TCR beta chain sequence, with context. TCRdb's copy holds only in-frame clones and misses some; the assay was immunoSEQ multiplex PCR. The sample comprises 5,500 to 7,000 clones, about 95% of which are singletons, and over 0.25% rests with the top ten. This entry is derived from a study of T cell repertoires in ileal Crohn's disease. Germline V gene data show CDR1 as SGHNT and CDR2 as YENEEA. Trimming removed 5 bases from V and 0 bases from J; junction bases left unmatched: 0. This CDR3 spans 13 amino acids. Patients were adults with ileal or ileocolonic Crohn's disease needing resection.

Sample: ileal tissue. The chain has TRBV11-3 and TRBJ1-1, with 7 bases aligning to TRBD1. The clonotype was recovered from an adult with Crohn's disease. The CDR3 DNA sequence: TGTGCCAGCAGCGGACAGGTGAACACTGAAGCTTTCTTT. Translating it yields CASSGQVNTEAFF.